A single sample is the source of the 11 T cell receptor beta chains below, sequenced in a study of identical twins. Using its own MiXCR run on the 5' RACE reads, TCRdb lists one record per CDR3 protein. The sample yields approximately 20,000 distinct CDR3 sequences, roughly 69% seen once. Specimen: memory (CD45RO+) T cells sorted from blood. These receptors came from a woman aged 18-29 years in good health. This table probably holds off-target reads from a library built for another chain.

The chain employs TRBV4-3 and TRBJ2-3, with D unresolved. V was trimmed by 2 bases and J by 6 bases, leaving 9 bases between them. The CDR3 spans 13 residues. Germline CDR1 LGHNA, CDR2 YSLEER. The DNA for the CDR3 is TGCGCCAGCAGCCAAACTCAAACCGATACGCAGTATTTT. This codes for CASSQTQTDTQYF.

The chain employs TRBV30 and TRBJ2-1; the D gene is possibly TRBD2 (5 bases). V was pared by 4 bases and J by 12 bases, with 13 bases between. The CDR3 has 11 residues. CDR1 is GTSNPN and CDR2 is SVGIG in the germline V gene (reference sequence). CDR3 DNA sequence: TGTGCCTGGACCCAACGGGATGGGCAGTTCTTC. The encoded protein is CAWTQRDGQFF.

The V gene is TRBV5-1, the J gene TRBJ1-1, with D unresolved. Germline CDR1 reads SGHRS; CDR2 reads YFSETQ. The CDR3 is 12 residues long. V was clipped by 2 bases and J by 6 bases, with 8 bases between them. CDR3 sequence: CASSFGGPEAFF. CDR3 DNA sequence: TGCGCCAGCAGCTTCGGAGGGCCTGAAGCTTTCTTT.

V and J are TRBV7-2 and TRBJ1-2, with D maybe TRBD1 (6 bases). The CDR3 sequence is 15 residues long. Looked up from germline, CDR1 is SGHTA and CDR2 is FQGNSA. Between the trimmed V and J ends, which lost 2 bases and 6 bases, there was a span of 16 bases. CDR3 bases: TGTGCCAGCAGCTTAAACAGGGTTGTAACGGATGGCTACACCTTC. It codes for CASSLNRVVTDGYTF.

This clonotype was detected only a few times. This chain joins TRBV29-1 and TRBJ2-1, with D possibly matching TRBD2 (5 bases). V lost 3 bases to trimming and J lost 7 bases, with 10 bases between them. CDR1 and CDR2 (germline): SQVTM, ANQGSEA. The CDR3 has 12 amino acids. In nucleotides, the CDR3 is TGCAGCGTTGACTCACTAGGAAATGAGCAGTTCTTC. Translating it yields CSVDSLGNEQFF.

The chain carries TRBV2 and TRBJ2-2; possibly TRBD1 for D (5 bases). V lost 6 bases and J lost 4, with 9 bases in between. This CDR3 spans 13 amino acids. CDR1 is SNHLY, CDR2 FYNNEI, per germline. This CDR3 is CASRGQSTGELFF. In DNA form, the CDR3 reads TGTGCCAGCAGGGGGCAGAGCACCGGGGAGCTGTTTTTT.

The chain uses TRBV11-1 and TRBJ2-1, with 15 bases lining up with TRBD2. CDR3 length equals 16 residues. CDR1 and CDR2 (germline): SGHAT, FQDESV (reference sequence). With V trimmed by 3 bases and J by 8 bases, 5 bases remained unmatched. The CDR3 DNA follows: TGTGCCAGCAGCTTCGGGACTAGCGGGAGGAGGGATGAGCAGTTCTTC. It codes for CASSFGTSGRRDEQFF.

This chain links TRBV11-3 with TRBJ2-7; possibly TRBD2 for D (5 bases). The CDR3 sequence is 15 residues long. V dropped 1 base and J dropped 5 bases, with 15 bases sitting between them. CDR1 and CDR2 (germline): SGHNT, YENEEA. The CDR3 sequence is CASSLGGGDVHEQYF. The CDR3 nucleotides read TGTGCCAGCAGCTTAGGAGGAGGAGATGTCCACGAGCAGTACTTC. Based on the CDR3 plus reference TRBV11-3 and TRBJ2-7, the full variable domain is EAGVVQSPRYKIIEKKQPVAFWCNPISGHNTLYWYLQNLGQGPELLIRYENEEAVDDSQLPKDRFSAERLKGVDSTLKIQPAELGDSAVYLCASSLGGGDVHEQYFGPGTRLTVT.

The CDR3: CASSVDQDFYEQYF. CDR3 DNA: TGCGCCAGCAGCGTAGACCAGGATTTTTACGAGCAGTACTTC. This chain links TRBV5-1 with TRBJ2-7; D is ambiguous. The V end lost 4 bases, the J end lost 4 bases, and 15 bases lay between the germline ends. Germline CDR1 and CDR2: SGHRS and YFSETQ. The CDR3 sequence is 14 residues long.

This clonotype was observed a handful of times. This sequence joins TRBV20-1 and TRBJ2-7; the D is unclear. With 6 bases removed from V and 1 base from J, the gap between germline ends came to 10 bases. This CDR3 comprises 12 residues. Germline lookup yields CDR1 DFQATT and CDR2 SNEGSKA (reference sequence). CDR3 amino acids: CSANRVSYEQYF. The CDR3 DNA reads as TGCAGTGCCAACCGGGTTTCCTACGAGCAGTACTTC.

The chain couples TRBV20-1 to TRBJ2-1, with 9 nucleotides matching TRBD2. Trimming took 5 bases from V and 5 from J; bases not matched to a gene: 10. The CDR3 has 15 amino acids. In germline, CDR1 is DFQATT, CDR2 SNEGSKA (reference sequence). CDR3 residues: CSAFPRGRADNEQFF. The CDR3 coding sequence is TGCAGTGCTTTTCCCCGCGGGAGGGCCGACAATGAGCAGTTCTTC.